A single sample is the source of the 23 T cell receptor beta chains below, sequenced in a study of T cell responses to AZD1222 COVID-19 vaccine. Produced via immunoSEQ multiplex PCR; TCRdb's table is partial and in-frame only. This table has hundreds of thousands of clones, around 93% appearing once. Sample: peripheral blood, taken 28 days after the second AZD1222 dose. The receptors here all came from an adult who received the AZD1222 COVID-19 vaccine.

The V gene is TRBV7-9, the J gene TRBJ1-1; D uncertain. From germline, CDR1 is SEHNR and CDR2 FQNEAQ (reference sequence). The CDR3 is 12 residues long. Trimming left V 1 base short and J 4 bases short, with 4 bases between. CDR3 nucleotide sequence: TGTGCCAGCAGCTTAGGTAGCACTGAAGCTTTCTTT. Translating gives CASSLGSTEAFF.

This chain joins TRBV7-2 and TRBJ2-7, with a weak D call TRBD2 (5 bases). Germline CDR1 and CDR2: SGHTA and FQGNSA. Trimming took 5 bases from V and 5 from J, leaving 16 bases between them. This CDR3 has 14 amino acids. The CDR3 DNA reads TGTGCCAGCAGCCCAGAGGGTGGACGGGACGAGCAGTACTTC. Translated: CASSPEGGRDEQYF.

This rearrangement joins TRBV10-3 to TRBJ1-2; 9 bases align to TRBD1. The CDR3 contains 15 residues. Germline V gene sequence: CDR1 ENHRY, CDR2 SYGVKD. The V and J ends lost 1 base and 4 bases, in that order; junction bases with no gene match: 4. The CDR3 protein is CAISELTGGPYGYTF. In nucleotides, the CDR3 is TGTGCCATCAGTGAGTTGACAGGGGGGCCCTATGGCTACACCTTC.

The J gene is TRBJ2-3, the V gene TRBV3-1 (or the pseudogene TRBV3-2); D is undetermined. The V end was cut by 3 bases, the J end by 4 bases, with 8 bases between. Germline V gene lookup returns CDR1 LGHDT and CDR2 YNNKEL (reference sequence). The CDR3 length is 13 residues. This chain's CDR3 is CASSQVGSDTQYF. DNA for the CDR3: TGTGCCAGCAGCCAGGTAGGGTCAGATACGCAGTATTTT.

V is TRBV5-1 and J is TRBJ2-1; 7 bases map to TRBD2. Germline trimming cut 2 bases from V and 6 bases from J; bases unmatched to any gene: 5. In germline, CDR1 is SGHRS, CDR2 YFSETQ. The CDR3 totals 14 residues. CDR3 nucleotides: TGCGCCAGCAGCTTAAACAGCGGGGTCAATGAGCAGTTCTTC. It encodes CASSLNSGVNEQFF.

The chain carries TRBV4-1 and TRBJ1-1; D might be TRBD1 (5 bases). Deletions cut 0 bases from V and 5 bases from J, with 13 bases between. CDR3 length: 15 amino acids. Germline lookup yields CDR1 MGHRA and CDR2 YSYEKL. The CDR3 loop reads CASSQDPLGETEAFF. CDR3 bases: TGCGCCAGCAGCCAAGACCCGCTGGGGGAGACTGAAGCTTTCTTT.

The rearrangement uses TRBV20-1 and TRBJ2-1, with D perhaps matching TRBD1 (6 bases). V lost 3 bases and J 6 bases, leaving 18 bases between the germline ends. The germline gives CDR1 DFQATT, CDR2 SNEGSKA (reference sequence). This CDR3 is 15 amino acids long. CDR3 nucleotides: TGCAGTGCTAGTACCGCAGGGGAGAGCACCAATGAGCAGTTCTTC. Its protein product is CSASTAGESTNEQFF.

The rearrangement links TRBV7-2 to TRBJ1-1, with D unresolved. The CDR3 runs 14 residues. The ends were cut back, 5 bases at V and 6 bases at J, with 16 bases in the middle. CDR1 is SGHTA, CDR2 FQGNSA, per germline. CDR3 DNA sequence: TGTGCCAGCAGCCTCCGACAAGGGTGGGCTGAAGCTTTCTTT. This encodes CASSLRQGWAEAFF.

This clone showed up just once. The chain joins TRBV28 to TRBJ1-6; perhaps TRBD1 as D (5 bases). The CDR3 consists of 15 residues. Looked up from germline, CDR1 is MDHEN and CDR2 is SYDVKM. Deletions cut 4 bases from V and 9 bases from J, with 16 bases between. The CDR3 reads CASSSQEGPGSPLHF. The CDR3 nucleotides read TGTGCCAGCAGTTCCCAGGAGGGGCCTGGTTCACCCCTCCACTTT. Full variable domain (outside the CDR3, taken from reference TRBV28 and TRBJ1-6): DVKVTQSSRYLVKRTGEKVFLECVQDMDHENMFWYRQDPGLGLRLIYFSYDVKMKEKGDIPEGYSVSREKKERFSLILESASTNQTSMYLCASSSQEGPGSPLHFGNGTRLTVT.

The chain joins TRBV27 to TRBJ2-7, with TRBD1 as a possible D gene (6 bases). The V end lost 5 bases, the J end lost 5 bases, and 19 bases lay between the germline ends. The germline gives CDR1 MNHEY, CDR2 SMNVEV (reference sequence). CDR3 length equals 15 residues. The CDR3 loop reads CASSNQQGFGDEQYF. CDR3 coding DNA: TGTGCCAGCAGTAACCAACAGGGATTCGGGGACGAGCAGTACTTC.

This clone was counted once. This sequence joins TRBV4-1 and TRBJ2-5; 7 bases align to TRBD1. Trimming cost V 6 bases and J 4 bases; bases outside gene matches: 5. The CDR3 extends over 13 amino acids. Germline V gene sequence: CDR1 MGHRA, CDR2 YSYEKL. The CDR3: CASSQRGLETQYF. CDR3 nucleotides: TGCGCCAGCAGTCAGAGGGGGCTAGAGACCCAGTACTTC.

DNA of the CDR3: TGTGCCAGTAGTAGGGACAGCGTAAACACTGAAGCTTTCTTT. Translation: CASSRDSVNTEAFF. The rearrangement uses TRBV19 and TRBJ1-1, with 7 nucleotides matching TRBD1. Germline loops: CDR1 LNHDA, CDR2 SQIVND (reference sequence). The junction had 4 bases not matched to a gene; V was cut back by 4 bases and J by 2 bases. The CDR3 covers 14 residues.

As DNA, the CDR3 is TGTGCCCCACCCCCCCTCTCCTACGAGCAGTACTTC. Encoded protein: CAPPPLSYEQYF. The V gene is TRBV6-5, the J gene TRBJ2-7; D unclear. This CDR3 is 12 amino acids long. V was clipped by 11 bases and J by 0 bases, with 11 bases between them. CDR1 is MNHEY, CDR2 SVGAGI, per germline.

J is TRBJ2-7 and V is TRBV28; D perhaps matches TRBD2 (5 bases). The CDR3 contains 17 residues. V dropped 4 bases and J dropped 4 bases, with 23 bases sitting between them. CDR1 is MDHEN and CDR2 is SYDVKM in the germline V gene. CDR3 in DNA: TGTGCCAGCAGTTCCATGCGTGAGGGCCCGAAACCATACGAGCAGTACTTC. Protein sequence: CASSSMREGPKPYEQYF.

This rearrangement joins TRBV27 to TRBJ2-7; 11 nucleotides line up with TRBD1. The CDR3 contains 14 residues. Per germline, CDR1 MNHEY and CDR2 SMNVEV (reference sequence). After removal of 4 bases from V and 6 bases from J, the junction contained 5 bases not matched to a gene. Here the CDR3 DNA reads TGTGCCAGCAGTTGGACAGGGGGCTCCGGCGAGCAGTACTTC. Protein: CASSWTGGSGEQYF.

The genes are TRBV2 and TRBJ2-7, with 10 bases identical to TRBD2. Losses at the gene ends were 6 bases for V and 2 bases for J; bases not matched to a gene: 4. The CDR3 contains 14 residues. Looked up from germline, CDR1 is SNHLY and CDR2 is FYNNEI. The CDR3 spells CASSPAGGPYEQYF. CDR3 coding DNA: TGTGCCAGCAGCCCAGCGGGGGGGCCCTACGAGCAGTACTTC. Looking up the rest from reference TRBV2 and TRBJ2-7 gives the full variable domain: EPEVTQTPSHQVTQMGQEVILRCVPISNHLYFYWYRQILGQKVEFLVSFYNNEISEKSEIFDDQFSVERPDGSNFTLKIRSTKLEDSAMYFCASSPAGGPYEQYFGPGTRLTVT.

This clone was counted a single time. This chain links TRBV2 with TRBJ1-6; 9 nucleotides align to TRBD1. V trimming: 7 bases; J trimming: 8 bases; junction bases outside the gene matches: 9. The CDR3 sequence is 15 residues long. Germline V gene sequence: CDR1 SNHLY, CDR2 FYNNEI. CDR3: CASTKDRGVDSPLHF. The CDR3 DNA reads as TGTGCCAGCACTAAGGACAGGGGAGTTGATTCACCCCTCCACTTT.

The rearrangement joins TRBV9 to TRBJ2-3, with D tentatively TRBD1 or TRBD2 (7 bases each). The CDR3 has 16 amino acids. The V gene lost 4 bases and the J gene lost 3 bases, with 18 bases spanning the gap. CDR1 and CDR2 (germline): SGDLS, YYNGEE. This CDR3 is CASSSPGGGGTDTQYF. As DNA, the CDR3 is TGTGCCAGCAGCTCCCCAGGGGGGGGAGGGACAGATACGCAGTATTTT.

In this sample, this clone turned up once. The chain is built from TRBV5-4 and TRBJ2-1, with 11 bases fitting TRBD1. Germline values: CDR1 SGHNT, CDR2 YYREEE (reference sequence). J lost 2 bases, V lost 4 bases, and 5 bases had no gene match. The CDR3 spans 16 residues. The CDR3 DNA reads TGTGCCAGCAGCACATGGACAGGGGGCGCCTACAATGAGCAGTTCTTC. It yields the protein CASSTWTGGAYNEQFF.

The chain employs TRBV9 and TRBJ1-2; 7 nucleotides line up with TRBD1. V lost 4 bases to trimming and J lost 2 bases; unmatched junction nucleotides: 8. Looked up from germline, CDR1 is SGDLS and CDR2 is YYNGEE. The CDR3 spans 15 residues. In nucleotides, the CDR3 is TGTGCCAGCAGCCCAGCGGGACAGTCAAACTATGGCTACACCTTC. It yields the protein CASSPAGQSNYGYTF.

This chain joins TRBV25-1 and TRBJ1-1, with a weak D call TRBD1 (5 bases). Trimming stripped 2 bases from V and 3 bases from J, with 10 bases between. CDR3 length: 14 residues. Germline V lookup: CDR1 MGHDK, CDR2 SYGVNS. DNA for the CDR3: TGTGCCAGCAGTGAAGCCGGGACTCACACTGAAGCTTTCTTT. Translation gives CASSEAGTHTEAFF.

The chain recombines TRBV27 with TRBJ2-3, with D possibly being TRBD1 or TRBD2 (5 bases each). The CDR3 extends over 15 amino acids. The ends were cut back, 8 bases at V and 4 bases at J, with 19 bases in the middle. Germline CDR1 MNHEY, CDR2 SMNVEV (reference sequence). The CDR3 bases are TGTGCCAGCTCCTCCGGGGCCTTCCGCCCAGATACGCAGTATTTT. It codes for CASSSGAFRPDTQYF.

This chain links TRBV2 with TRBJ1-6; D is possibly TRBD1 (6 bases). V dropped 7 bases and J dropped 7 bases, with 8 bases sitting between them. Looked up from germline, CDR1 is SNHLY and CDR2 is FYNNEI. The CDR3 has 12 amino acids. The CDR3 spells CASNRVNSPLHF. For the CDR3, the DNA is TGTGCCAGCAACAGGGTGAATTCACCCCTCCACTTT.